The 4 T cell receptor beta chains in this list originate from one sample, sequenced in a study of PD-L1 blockade in urothelial cancer. The time point is: pretreatment peripheral blood. Profiled with immunoSEQ multiplex PCR; TCRdb holds only in-frame clones, not every one. The sample holds 130,000 or so clones, roughly 80% seen once. The sequences come from PBMCs, collected around atezolizumab (anti-PD-L1) treatment. The receptors here all came from a man aged 50 or older with urothelial cancer.

The rearrangement links TRBV7-9 to TRBJ1-2; maybe TRBD1 (5 bases). Germline loops: CDR1 SEHNR, CDR2 FQNEAQ (reference sequence). The ends were cut back, 0 bases at V and 7 bases at J, with 18 bases in the middle. The CDR3 has 16 amino acids. CDR3 protein: CASSLAPGGSIGGYTF. CDR3 in DNA: TGTGCCAGCAGCTTAGCGCCGGGGGGATCTATTGGTGGCTACACCTTC.

The chain employs TRBV28 and TRBJ1-1, with D hard to call. Germline V gene lookup returns CDR1 MDHEN and CDR2 SYDVKM. Trimming cost V 7 bases and J 4 bases, with 13 bases left between them. The length of the CDR3 is 13 residues. The CDR3 nucleotides are TGTGCCAGCACCTGGGGAGGACGCACTGAAGCTTTCTTT. Translated, it gives CASTWGGRTEAFF.

The chain joins TRBV5-1 to TRBJ2-7; 9 positions agree with TRBD1. Trimming at V came to 4 bases and at J to 2 bases, leaving 7 bases not matched to a gene. Per the germline V gene, CDR1 is SGHRS and CDR2 is YFSETQ. This CDR3 comprises 15 residues. Here the CDR3 DNA reads TGCGCCAGCAGCAAGGACGGGACAGGGCCCTACGAGCAGTACTTC. Translation: CASSKDGTGPYEQYF. Supplemented by reference TRBV5-1 and TRBJ2-7, the full variable domain reads KAGVTQTPRYLIKTRGQQVTLSCSPISGHRSVSWYQQTPGQGLQFLFEYFSETQRNKGNFPGRFSGRQFSNSRSEMNVSTLELGDSALYLCASSKDGTGPYEQYFGPGTRLTVT.

J is TRBJ2-1 and V is TRBV27; 14 bases match TRBD2. V was clipped by 8 bases and J by 15 bases; unmatched bases: 15. The CDR3 extends over 15 amino acids. Germline V gene sequence: CDR1 MNHEY, CDR2 SMNVEV (reference sequence). The CDR3 sequence: CASHHTGLAGAPPFF. CDR3 sequence (DNA): TGTGCCAGCCATCACACGGGACTAGCGGGAGCCCCCCCGTTCTTC.